This TCR beta chain originates from a study of technical replicates of blood from a handful of donors. Using immunoSEQ multiplex PCR, the repertoire was profiled, and TCRdb retains in-frame clones only, with some absent. The sample has about 97,000 clones, 95% to 97% seen once. Trimming shortened V by 0 bases and J by 0 bases, and 11 bases separated the two germline ends. CDR3 length: 16 residues. The V gene's germline CDR1 is SGDLS and CDR2 YYNGEE. The sequenced material came from T cells isolated from PBMCs. The chain joins TRBV9 to TRBJ2-3; D may be TRBD2 (6 bases). This clonotype was obtained from a human donor in good health. The CDR3 region has the DNA TGTGCCAGCAGCGTAGACGGGGGTGGGAGCACAGATACGCAGTATTTT. Translating it yields CASSVDGGGSTDTQYF.